These 4 T cell receptor beta chains were all obtained from the same sample, sequenced in a study of regulatory T cells in long-lasting Graves disease (dated by TCRdb to about 2021). The library was obtained by multiplex PCR. Data came from an Illumina HiSeq 4000. To build TCR beta libraries, CDR3 regions were amplified by Arm-PCR using iRepertoire HTBI primers. The public reads were run again by TCRdb, first through fastp at Q25 and then through MiXCR, and only productive beta chains were kept. CDR3 protein duplicates are merged, each entry listing the most common genes and DNA. The sample table contains about 310,000 distinct CDR3 sequences; only one count was recorded for more than 20% of them. The ten largest account for more than 50% of the sample. The sample's time point, from its label and the paper: persistent/refractory GD, antithyroid drugs over 5 years with positive TRAb. For both TCR sequencing and RNA sequencing, RNA was extracted from PBMCs using TRIzol.

Sample: peripheral blood mononuclear cells (PBMCs), taken when the disease was refractory, from a patient treated with antithyroid drugs. The receptors come from a female donor with Graves disease.

Notes on this clonotype: With a much larger clone just one base away, this may be a read error. The chain joins TRBV18 to TRBJ1-1; D unresolved. There are 13 residues in the CDR3. From germline, CDR1 is KGHSH and CDR2 LQKENI. CDR3 sequence (DNA): TGTGCCAGCTCACCTGGCCAGCGCACTGAAGCTTCCTTT. This codes for CASSPGQRTEASF.

This rearrangement joins TRBV5-1 to TRBJ2-7; a possible D gene is TRBD1 (6 bases). Trimming pared 3 bases from V and 0 bases from J, leaving 10 bases between. The CDR3 loop spans 14 amino acids. CDR1 and CDR2 from the germline V gene are SGHRS and YFSETQ. This chain's CDR3 is CASSYGQPSYEQYF. The CDR3 nucleotides are TGCGCCAGCAGCTATGGACAGCCCTCCTACGAGCAGTACTTC.

This clonotype was recorded a few times. The chain links TRBV29-1 to TRBJ2-2; no clear D gene. The CDR3 loop spans 11 amino acids. V shed 5 bases and J shed 7 bases, with 8 bases lying between them. The V gene's germline CDR1 is SQVTM and CDR2 ANQGSEA. The CDR3 DNA follows: TGCAGCGTTCTTGAGGACGGGGAGCTGTTTTTT. It encodes CSVLEDGELFF.

This chain links TRBV6-1 with TRBJ2-3; the D is unclear. The CDR3 covers 14 residues. Germline-derived CDR1 and CDR2 are MNHNS and SASEGT. Trimming removed 6 bases at V and 4 bases at J, with 14 bases between. CDR3 nucleotides: TGTGCCAGCAGCCACGGCCCCCAGTCAGATACGCAGTATTTT. As protein: CASSHGPQSDTQYF.